Shown below are 18 T cell receptor beta chains from a single sample sequenced in a study of Ad26.COV2.S vaccination and SARS-CoV-2 variants. Libraries were prepared by immunoSEQ multiplex PCR; TCRdb keeps only in-frame clonotypes and omits some of them. The sample has some 420,000 clones; over 75% are singletons. Treatment in this sample: around 19 received Ad26.COV2.S at low or high dose, single or two shots; roughly five received placebo; per-sample allocation not given. Specimens were obtained on day 63 following the first vaccine or placebo injection. This specimen was peripheral blood, taken in a trial of Ad26.COV2.S vaccine versus placebo. These receptors originate from a person aged 18-65 years who received the Ad26.COV2.S COVID-19 vaccine or a placebo.

A single count supports this clone. The rearrangement joins TRBV6-5 to TRBJ2-7; D is perhaps TRBD1 or TRBD2 (6 bases each). Germline values: CDR1 MNHEY, CDR2 SVGAGI. The CDR3 runs 14 residues. The V end lost 7 bases, the J end lost 3 bases, and 16 bases lay between the germline ends. This chain's CDR3 is CASTTRGVDYEQYF. For the CDR3, the DNA is TGTGCCAGCACTACGAGGGGGGTAGACTACGAGCAGTACTTC.

The chain links TRBV20-1 to TRBJ2-5; D is unresolved. CDR1 is DFQATT, CDR2 SNEGSKA, per germline (reference sequence). The CDR3 runs to 11 residues. V dropped 4 bases and J dropped 5 bases, with 8 bases sitting between them. The CDR3 DNA sequence: TGCAGTGCTACAGCCGGCGAGACCCAGTACTTC. This codes for CSATAGETQYF.

The CDR3 spells CASSGLAGVETQYF. CDR3 DNA sequence: TGTGCCAGTAGTGGACTAGCGGGGGTGGAGACCCAGTACTTC. The chain couples TRBV19 to TRBJ2-5; 13 positions agree with TRBD2. The CDR3 contains 14 residues. Trimming at V came to 5 bases and at J to 5 bases, leaving 2 bases not matched to a gene. The germline V gene encodes CDR1 LNHDA and CDR2 SQIVND (reference sequence).

The rearrangement joins TRBV7-2 to TRBJ1-6; D is undetermined. The CDR3 has 13 amino acids. Germline assignment: CDR1 SGHTA and CDR2 FQGNSA. V lost 5 bases, J lost 5 bases, and 7 bases lay in between. The CDR3 DNA follows: TGTGCCAGCAGCCCGAGCCATAATTCACCCCTCCACTTT. This translates into CASSPSHNSPLHF.

The rearrangement joins TRBV6-5 to TRBJ1-1; the D gene is possibly TRBD1 (5 bases). CDR1 is MNHEY, CDR2 SVGAGI, per germline. The CDR3 consists of 13 residues. Trimming took 8 bases from V and 0 from J, leaving 10 bases between them. CDR3 in amino acids: CASLRGMNTEAFF. CDR3 DNA: TGTGCCAGCCTCCGGGGCATGAACACTGAAGCTTTCTTT.

V is TRBV28 and J is TRBJ1-5; D may be TRBD1 (6 bases). Germline CDR1 is MDHEN and CDR2 is SYDVKM. V was clipped by 10 bases and J by 2 bases, with 15 bases between them. The CDR3 consists of 14 residues. This CDR3 reads CAINSGVGNQPQHF. CDR3 DNA: TGTGCCATCAATTCAGGGGTGGGCAATCAGCCCCAGCATTTT.

The chain employs TRBV7-8 and TRBJ2-7, with TRBD2 matching over 12 bases. The germline CDR1 and CDR2 sequences are SGHVS and FQNEAQ. The ends lost 1 base at V and 6 bases at J; junction bases unmatched: 13. This CDR3 region has 18 residues. The CDR3 DNA is TGTGCCAGCAGCTTAGTGGCTAGCGGGGGGGCCAGTCACTCCGAGCAGTACTTC. It translates to CASSLVASGGASHSEQYF. The full variable domain, with the rest looked up from reference TRBV7-8 and TRBJ2-7, is GAGVSQSPRYKVAKRGQDVALRCDPISGHVSLFWYQQALGQGPEFLTYFQNEAQLDKSGLPSDRFFAERPEGSVSTLKIQRTQQEDSAVYLCASSLVASGGASHSEQYFGPGTRLTVT.

The chain joins TRBV5-1 to TRBJ2-1; the D gene is possibly TRBD2 (6 bases). The germline gives CDR1 SGHRS, CDR2 YFSETQ. The CDR3 runs to 15 residues. Trimming took 2 bases from V and 4 from J, leaving 13 bases between them. The CDR3 DNA reads as TGCGCCAGCAGCTTAGGGACTGCCCCTTACAATGAGCAGTTCTTC. The encoded protein is CASSLGTAPYNEQFF.

The chain combines TRBV6-2 or TRBV6-3 with TRBJ1-1; D unresolved. The CDR3 spans 14 residues. Deletions cut 4 bases from V and 0 bases from J, with 9 bases between. CDR1 and CDR2 (germline): MNHEY, SVGEGT. The CDR3 DNA follows: TGTGCCAGCAGTTTCGACCTTATGAACACTGAAGCTTTCTTT. The encoded protein is CASSFDLMNTEAFF.

The chain carries TRBV5-1 and TRBJ1-1; weak D call: TRBD1 (5 bases). From germline, CDR1 is SGHRS and CDR2 YFSETQ. This CDR3 spans 17 amino acids. V was cut by 1 base and J by 0 bases, with 16 bases left in between. The CDR3: CASSLYGDPNMNTEAFF. The CDR3 nucleotides are TGCGCCAGCAGCTTGTACGGGGACCCTAATATGAACACTGAAGCTTTCTTT.

This clone was seen only once. The rearrangement links TRBV5-4 to TRBJ1-3, with 7 bases matching TRBD1. The length of the CDR3 is 15 residues. Per germline, CDR1 SGHNT and CDR2 YYREEE (reference sequence). With 3 bases clipped from V and 0 bases from J, the junction kept 3 bases outside the gene matches. The DNA for the CDR3 is TGTGCCAGCAGCTCAAGGGACAGCTCTGGAAACACCATATATTTT. As protein: CASSSRDSSGNTIYF.

V is TRBV6-5 and J is TRBJ2-3; a weak D match, TRBD2 (6 bases). In germline, CDR1 is MNHEY, CDR2 SVGAGI. This CDR3 has 11 residues. The ends were cut back, 7 bases at V and 6 bases at J, with 8 bases in the middle. In DNA, the CDR3 is TGTGCCAGCATGGCGGGGGATACGCAGTATTTT. It is translated as CASMAGDTQYF.

The chain carries TRBV11-2 and TRBJ2-5, with 7 bases aligning to TRBD1. The CDR3 loop spans 14 amino acids. Germline assignment: CDR1 SGHAT and CDR2 FQNNGV. With V trimmed by 5 bases and J by 5 bases, 8 bases remained unmatched. CDR3 sequence reads: CASSTQTGRETQYF. The CDR3 DNA reads as TGTGCCAGCAGCACTCAGACAGGGCGCGAGACCCAGTACTTC. The entire variable domain, with the rest obtained from reference TRBV11-2 and TRBJ2-5, is as follows: EAGVAQSPRYKIIEKRQSVAFWCNPISGHATLYWYQQILGQGPKLLIQFQNNGVVDDSQLPKDRFSAERLKGVDSTLKIQPAKLEDSAVYLCASSTQTGRETQYFGPGTRLLVL.

This clone has only one observation. The V gene is TRBV5-1, the J gene TRBJ2-5; D possibly matches TRBD1 or TRBD2 (5 bases each). Looked up from germline, CDR1 is SGHRS and CDR2 is YFSETQ. V gave up 0 bases and J gave up 1 base, with 10 bases separating them. The CDR3 is 15 amino acids. This CDR3 reads CASSLVSGRQETQYF. The CDR3 DNA sequence: TGCGCCAGCAGCTTGGTTTCGGGGCGCCAAGAGACCCAGTACTTC. Combining the CDR3 with reference TRBV5-1 and TRBJ2-5 gives the whole variable domain KAGVTQTPRYLIKTRGQQVTLSCSPISGHRSVSWYQQTPGQGLQFLFEYFSETQRNKGNFPGRFSGRQFSNSRSEMNVSTLELGDSALYLCASSLVSGRQETQYFGPGTRLLVL.

This clone was detected only a few times. The chain joins TRBV19 to TRBJ1-2; no firm D call. The germline gives CDR1 LNHDA, CDR2 SQIVND (reference sequence). Trimming removed 3 bases at V and 4 bases at J, with 12 bases between. The CDR3 has 14 amino acids. The CDR3 here is CASSISGRRYGYTF. The CDR3 DNA follows: TGTGCCAGTAGTATTTCGGGCCGTCGCTATGGCTACACCTTC.

V gene TRBV4-3 combines with J gene TRBJ2-7; 7 positions agree with TRBD2. The ends lost 0 bases at V and 0 bases at J; junction bases unmatched: 5. Germline V gene lookup returns CDR1 LGHNA and CDR2 YSLEER. This CDR3 region has 16 residues. CDR3 sequence (DNA): TGCGCCAGCAGCCAAGAGGGGAGGGTGAGCTCCTACGAGCAGTACTTC. Translation gives CASSQEGRVSSYEQYF.

The rearrangement joins TRBV10-3 to TRBJ2-7, with a tentative D call TRBD1 (5 bases). CDR1 is ENHRY, CDR2 SYGVKD, per germline. The V end lost 0 bases, the J end lost 0 bases, and 9 bases lay between the germline ends. The CDR3 is made up of 15 amino acids. The CDR3 DNA reads as TGTGCCATCAGTGAGTCGGGGCCCGGCTCCTACGAGCAGTACTTC. Its translation is CAISESGPGSYEQYF.

The CDR3 region is CASSMGDSEQKLFF. The CDR3 nucleotides read TGTGCCAGTAGTATGGGGGACAGTGAGCAAAAACTGTTTTTT. The genes are TRBV19 and TRBJ1-4; 7 nucleotides agree with TRBD1. This CDR3 is built from 14 residues. The junction had 7 bases not matched to a gene; V was cut back by 3 bases and J by 9 bases. In germline, CDR1 is LNHDA, CDR2 SQIVND (reference sequence).